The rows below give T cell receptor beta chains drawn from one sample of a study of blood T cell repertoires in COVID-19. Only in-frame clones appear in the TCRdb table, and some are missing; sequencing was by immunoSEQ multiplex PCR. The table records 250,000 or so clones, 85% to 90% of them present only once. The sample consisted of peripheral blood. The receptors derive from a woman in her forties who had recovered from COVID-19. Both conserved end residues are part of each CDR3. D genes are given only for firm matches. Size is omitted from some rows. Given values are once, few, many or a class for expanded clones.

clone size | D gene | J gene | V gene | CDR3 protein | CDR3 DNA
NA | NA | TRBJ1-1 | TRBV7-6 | CASSPLRGEGTEAFF | TGTGCCAGCAGCCCGCTCCGGGGAGAGGGCACTGAAGCTTTCTTT
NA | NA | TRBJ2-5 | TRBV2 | CASRGLVRETQYF | TGTGCCAGTAGAGGACTCGTCCGAGAGACCCAGTACTTC
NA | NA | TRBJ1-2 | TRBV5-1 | CASSLDGNYGYTF | TGCGCCAGCAGCTTGGACGGGAACTATGGCTACACCTTC
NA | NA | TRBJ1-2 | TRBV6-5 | CASSADRSVSGYTF | TGTGCCAGCAGCGCCGACAGGTCGGTCAGTGGCTACACCTTC
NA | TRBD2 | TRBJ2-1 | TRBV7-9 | CASSSQLAANEQFF | TGTGCCAGCAGCTCGCAGCTAGCGGCCAATGAGCAGTTCTTC
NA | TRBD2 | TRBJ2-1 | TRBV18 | CASSPRGTSGYNEQFF | TGTGCCAGCTCACCACGGGGGACTAGCGGTTACAATGAGCAGTTCTTC
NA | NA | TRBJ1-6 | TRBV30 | CACDRINSPLHF | TGTGCCTGTGACAGGATTAATTCACCCCTCCACTTT
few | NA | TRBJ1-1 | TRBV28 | CASSVLVTEAFF | TGTGCCAGCAGCGTACTAGTCACTGAAGCTTTCTTT
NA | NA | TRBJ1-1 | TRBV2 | CASSPEAEAFF | TGTGCCAGCAGCCCAGAGGCTGAAGCTTTCTTT
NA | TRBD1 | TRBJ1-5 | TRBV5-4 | CASSRQGLTEPQHF | TGTGCCAGCAGCCGACAGGGGTTGACCGAGCCCCAGCATTTT
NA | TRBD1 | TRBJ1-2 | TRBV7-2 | CASSLATDRGRRYGYTF | TGTGCCAGCAGCTTAGCTACCGACAGGGGGCGCAGGTATGGCTACACCTTC
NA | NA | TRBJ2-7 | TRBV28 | CASSTPLAGVEQYF | TGTGCCAGCAGTACCCCCTTGGCGGGCGTTGAGCAGTACTTC
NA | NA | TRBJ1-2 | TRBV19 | CASEGGNGYTF | TGTGCCAGTGAGGGCGGGAATGGCTACACCTTC
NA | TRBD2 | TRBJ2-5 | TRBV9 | CASSAPGLVEETQYF | TGTGCCAGCAGCGCGCCGGGACTAGTAGAGGAGACCCAGTACTTC
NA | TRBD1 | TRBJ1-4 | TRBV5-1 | CASTAGGGEKLFF | TGCGCCAGCACGGCAGGGGGCGGTGAAAAACTGTTTTTT
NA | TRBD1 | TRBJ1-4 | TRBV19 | CATRGTGNNEKLFF | TGTGCCACCCGCGGGACAGGGAATAATGAAAAACTGTTTTTT
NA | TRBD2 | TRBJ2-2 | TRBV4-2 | CASSQDPDSGGAGGELFF | TGTGCCAGCAGCCAAGATCCAGATAGCGGGGGGGCCGGCGGGGAGCTGTTTTTT
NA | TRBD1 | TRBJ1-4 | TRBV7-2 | CASSSGQYNEKLFF | TGTGCCAGCAGCTCGGGACAGTACAATGAAAAACTGTTTTTT
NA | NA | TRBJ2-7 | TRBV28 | CASSRTVGEQYF | TGTGCCAGCAGCCGGACAGTGGGAGAGCAGTACTTC
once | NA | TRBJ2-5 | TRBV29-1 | CSVAHSFQETQYF | TGCAGCGTTGCCCACAGCTTTCAGGAGACCCAGTACTTC
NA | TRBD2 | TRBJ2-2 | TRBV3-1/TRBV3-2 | CASSQAGVGELFF | TGTGCCAGCAGCCAGGCGGGAGTCGGGGAGCTGTTTTTT
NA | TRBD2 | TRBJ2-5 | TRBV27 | CASSLGLAGVETQYF | TGTGCCAGCAGTTTGGGGCTAGCGGGGGTAGAGACCCAGTACTTC
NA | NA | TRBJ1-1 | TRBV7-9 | CASSFVEGSEAFF | TGTGCCAGCAGCTTTGTCGAGGGTTCTGAAGCTTTCTTT
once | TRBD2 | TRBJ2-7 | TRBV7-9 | CASSLGPGLAGALDEQYF | TGTGCCAGCAGCTTGGGACCGGGACTAGCGGGGGCCTTAGACGAGCAGTACTTC
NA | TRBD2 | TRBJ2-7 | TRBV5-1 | CASSSGLVTYEQYF | TGCGCCAGCAGCTCCGGACTAGTGACCTACGAGCAGTACTTC
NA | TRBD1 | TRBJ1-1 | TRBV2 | CASSVTGGRTEAFF | TGTGCCAGCAGTGTTACAGGGGGTAGGACTGAAGCTTTCTTT
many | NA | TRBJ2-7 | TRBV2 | CASRRWVYEQYF | TGTGCCAGCAGGCGGTGGGTCTACGAGCAGTACTTC
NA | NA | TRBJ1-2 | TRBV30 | CAWTGQANYGYTF | TGTGCCTGGACAGGTCAAGCTAACTATGGCTACACCTTC
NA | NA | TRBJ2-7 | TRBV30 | CAWSGQNYEQYF | TGTGCCTGGAGTGGACAGAACTACGAGCAGTACTTC
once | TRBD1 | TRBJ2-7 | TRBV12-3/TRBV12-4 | CASSRDSYEQYF | TGTGCCAGCAGTCGGGACAGCTACGAGCAGTACTTC
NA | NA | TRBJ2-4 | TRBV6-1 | CASSEVRNRVAENIQYF | TGTGCCAGCAGTGAAGTCCGTAATAGGGTAGCGGAAAACATTCAGTACTTC
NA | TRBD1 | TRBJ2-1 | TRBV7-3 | CASSAGTGYEQFF | TGTGCCAGCAGCGCCGGGACAGGGTATGAGCAGTTCTTC
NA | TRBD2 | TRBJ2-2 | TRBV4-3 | CASSRGTSGTAGELFF | TGCGCCAGCAGCCGTGGGACTAGCGGGACAGCCGGGGAGCTGTTTTTT
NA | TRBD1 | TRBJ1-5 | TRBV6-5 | CASGPGTDDQPQHF | TGTGCCAGCGGACCCGGGACAGACGATCAGCCCCAGCATTTT
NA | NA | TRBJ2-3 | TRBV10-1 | CASSEFHSTDTQYF | TGCGCCAGCAGTGAGTTCCACTCAACAGATACGCAGTATTTT
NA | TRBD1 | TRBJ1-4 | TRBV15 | CATSRVGTGGAGEKLFF | TGTGCCACCAGCAGAGTTGGGACAGGGGGCGCAGGGGAAAAACTGTTTTTT
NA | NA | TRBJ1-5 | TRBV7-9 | CASSSGTSNQPQHF | TGTGCCAGCAGCTCCGGGACTTCAAATCAGCCCCAGCATTTT
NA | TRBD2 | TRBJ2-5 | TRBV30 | CAWSRGLAGVETQYF | TGTGCCTGGAGTAGGGGACTAGCGGGAGTGGAGACCCAGTACTTC
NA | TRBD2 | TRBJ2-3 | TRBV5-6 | CASSSVAGAWGDTQYF | TGTGCCAGCAGTTCTGTAGCGGGAGCCTGGGGAGATACGCAGTATTTT
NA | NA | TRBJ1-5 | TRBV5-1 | CASRQATGEPQHF | TGCGCCAGCAGACAGGCCACCGGAGAGCCCCAGCATTTT
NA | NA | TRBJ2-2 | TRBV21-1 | CATRCGSGTSGRDGELFF | TGTGCCACCCGTTGTGGGTCCGGGACTAGCGGGAGGGACGGGGAGCTGTTTTTT
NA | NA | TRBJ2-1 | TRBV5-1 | CASSLAGGEYNEQFF | TGCGCCAGCAGCTTGGCCGGAGGGGAATACAATGAGCAGTTCTTC
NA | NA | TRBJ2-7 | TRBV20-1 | CSASTAGLRNSYEQYF | TGCAGTGCTAGTACTGCAGGACTGCGAAACTCCTACGAGCAGTACTTC
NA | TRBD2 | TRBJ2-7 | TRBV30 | CAWRALAGGDRRASSGYEQYF | TGTGCCTGGAGGGCACTAGCGGGGGGGGATCGTCGGGCTTCTAGTGGGTACGAGCAGTACTTC
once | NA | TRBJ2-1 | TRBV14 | CASSHVFDNEQFF | TGTGCCAGCAGCCACGTATTCGACAATGAGCAGTTCTTC
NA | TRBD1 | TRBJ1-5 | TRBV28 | CASSRTGGRNQPQHF | TGTGCCAGCAGCCGAACAGGGGGCCGCAATCAGCCCCAGCATTTT
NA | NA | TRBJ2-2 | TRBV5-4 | CASSPTGQNTGELFF | TGTGCCAGCAGCCCAACAGGACAGAACACCGGGGAGCTGTTTTTT
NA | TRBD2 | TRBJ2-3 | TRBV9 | CASSSGTSGTDTQYF | TGTGCCAGCAGTTCTGGGACTAGCGGCACAGATACGCAGTATTTT
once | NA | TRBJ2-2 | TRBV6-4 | CASSAGNTGELFF | TGTGCCAGCTCGGCGGGAAACACCGGGGAGCTGTTTTTT